Listed here are 9 T cell receptor beta chains from one sample, sequenced in a study of blood T cells in healthy people across ages. A second 7 to 11 cycle PCR used barcoded and J-beta primers. Each CDR3 protein is one row after TCRdb ran MiXCR on the 5' RACE reads. The sample contains around 1.7 million distinct CDR3 sequences, roughly 30% of which appear only once. The source material was blood. The receptor source for this set is a woman between 25 and 40 years old in good health.

Ten or more counts support this clonotype. CDR3 region: CASSTRGAAETQYF. CDR3 bases: TGTGCCAGCAGTACGCGGGGGGCCGCAGAGACCCAGTACTTC. The chain employs TRBV12-3 or TRBV12-4 and TRBJ2-5; 8 bases are a match to TRBD2. The CDR3 loop spans 14 amino acids. The V segment lost 5 bases and the J segment 4 bases; nucleotides outside the gene matches: 6.

This clonotype has only a few counts. The chain recombines TRBV5-1 with TRBJ2-7; 9 nucleotides align to TRBD1. V was pared by 3 bases and J by 4 bases, with 8 bases of the junction left unmatched. CDR3 length equals 15 residues. The germline CDR1 and CDR2 sequences are SGHRS and YFSETQ. For the CDR3, the DNA is TGCGCCAGCAGCTCGCGTACAGGGGGCGAGTACGAGCAGTACTTC. Translated, it gives CASSSRTGGEYEQYF.

The V gene is TRBV12-3 or TRBV12-4, the J gene TRBJ1-2; 11 bases align to TRBD1. This CDR3 is 16 amino acids long. V lost 5 bases and J lost 2; bases outside the gene matches: 7. The CDR3 nucleotides read TGTGCCAGCAGTCGAACCGGGACAGGGGGGAACTATGGCTACACCTTC. The encoded protein is CASSRTGTGGNYGYTF.

The chain employs TRBV29-1 and TRBJ1-2; D not certain. The CDR3 spans 12 residues. Germline V CDR1 and CDR2: SQVTM, ANQGSEA. V shed 4 bases and J shed 5 bases, with 11 bases lying between them. CDR3 sequence: CSVVPYEYGYTF. DNA of the CDR3: TGCAGCGTTGTCCCCTACGAATATGGCTACACCTTC.

This clonotype was picked up a small number of times. This sequence joins TRBV4-1 and TRBJ2-5; possibly TRBD1 for D (6 bases). Germline assignment: CDR1 MGHRA and CDR2 YSYEKL. The length of the CDR3 is 16 residues. The V and J ends lost 3 bases and 7 bases respectively, with 21 bases between them. The CDR3 reads CASSQTDRSQERTQYF. CDR3 sequence (DNA): TGCGCCAGCAGCCAGACGGACAGAAGCCAAGAGAGGACCCAGTACTTC.

Remarks on this clonotype: A much bigger clone sits one base away, suggesting this may be a read error. The chain employs TRBV6-6 and TRBJ2-7, with 8 nucleotides matching TRBD1. CDR1 and CDR2 (germline): MNHNY, SVGAGI (reference sequence). CDR3 size: 15 residues. As DNA, the CDR3 is TGTGTCAGCAGTTACCCCGGACAGGGTCGGAACGAGCAGTACTTC. Translation gives CVSSYPGQGRNEQYF.

This chain joins TRBV5-6 and TRBJ2-7; TRBD2 might be the D (6 bases). CDR1 is SGHDT and CDR2 is YYEEEE in the germline V gene. The CDR3 length is 14 residues. V lost 4 bases, J lost 4 bases, and 15 bases lay in between. The CDR3 sequence: CASSTGLQPYEQYF. In nucleotides, the CDR3 is TGTGCCAGCAGCACGGGACTTCAACCGTACGAGCAGTACTTC.

This clonotype appeared many times. J is TRBJ2-7 and V is TRBV25-1, with TRBD1 identical over 8 bases. Losses at the gene ends were 10 bases for V and 2 bases for J; bases not matched to a gene: 4. The CDR3 has 12 residues. The V gene's germline CDR1 is MGHDK and CDR2 SYGVNS. This chain's CDR3 is CAMGQAPYEQYF. As DNA, the CDR3 is TGTGCCATGGGACAGGCCCCCTACGAGCAGTACTTC.

This clonotype showed up just a few times. The chain carries TRBV5-1 and TRBJ2-3; 8 nucleotides match TRBD2. The J segment lost 3 bases and the V segment lost 7 bases, leaving 13 bases of the junction unmatched. The CDR3 covers 16 residues. Germline V gene sequence: CDR1 SGHRS, CDR2 YFSETQ. CDR3 coding DNA: TGCGCCAGCCAGGCGGGGGGCGGCCCCGGGACAGATACGCAGTATTTT. Translating gives CASQAGGGPGTDTQYF.